The clone carrying this TCR beta chain came up once. Those who participated ranged in age from roughly 18 to 95 years and resided in about two dozen US areas. Grouping used clinical history reported by participants in a survey and questionnaire. The data were obtained in a study of blood T cell repertoires in COVID-19. Study information: Acute and convalescent COVID-19 samples came from the United States, Italy and Spain.

The authors' processing: Reference gene primer amplification gave nucleated cell count estimates. Sequenced by immunoSEQ multiplex PCR; TCRdb stores in-frame clones only, minus some. V, J and clone size are taken as reported in that table, and D and trimming were inferred from the DNA itself. The sample has fewer than 450,000 clones; about 90% are singletons. The germline V gene has CDR1 SNHLY and CDR2 FYNNEI. The V gene lost 4 bases and the J gene lost 3 bases, with 10 bases spanning the gap. This CDR3 has 13 residues. This clonotype was sampled from a woman between 25 and 40 years old who had recovered from COVID-19. The sample taken for sequencing was PBMCs or T cells enriched from blood (not recorded which). The chain has TRBV2 and TRBJ2-7; no definite D call. The CDR3 DNA sequence: TGTGCCAGCAGTGGTGGAGCCAGCTACGAGCAGTACTTC. It yields the protein CASSGGASYEQYF.